The present T cell receptor beta chain was sequenced within a study of identical twins. General study findings and limits: Cross-sectional statistical analysis, not tracking of the same donors, underpinned the conclusions. Carriage of fewer insertions was seen in abundant cord blood beta clonotypes, whereas memory repertoires showed none.

Note on this clonotype: Its antigen remains unidentified.

Template switching added a universal primer site; cDNA carried unique molecular identifiers. TCRdb re-analysed the 5' RACE reads in MiXCR, keeping a single row per CDR3 protein. The sample lists more than 200,000 distinct CDR3 sequences, around 15% occurring once. Healthy Caucasian individuals made up all the donors. Germline CDR1 DFQATT, CDR2 SNEGSKA (reference sequence). V was trimmed by 5 bases and J by 1 base, leaving 17 bases between them. The length of the CDR3 is 15 residues. Material for sequencing was memory (CD45RO+) T cells sorted from blood. This chain connects TRBV20-1 to TRBJ2-5; D may be TRBD2 (7 bases). This TCR was sampled from a woman under 30 in good health. CDR3 sequence: CSAPVGGGLQETQYF. The CDR3 DNA is TGCAGTGCTCCGGTGGGGGGGGGCCTCCAAGAGACCCAGTACTTC.